One T cell receptor beta chain is described in this entry. TCRdb's copy holds only in-frame clones and misses some; the assay was immunoSEQ multiplex PCR. The sample has 110,000 or so clones, about 85% seen once; the top ten hold just over 4%. This sample is part of a study of blood T cell repertoires in COVID-19. The V gene end was trimmed by 5 bases and the J gene end by 6 bases; junction bases not matched to a gene: 7. The germline V gene has CDR1 MNHEY and CDR2 SVGAGI. This CDR3 contains 14 residues. The chain recombines TRBV6-5 with TRBJ2-7; 10 bases agree with TRBD1. The sequenced sample consisted of peripheral blood. The sequence was collected from a woman aged 70-85 years with acute or convalescent COVID-19. The CDR3 here is CASSRGDRGLEQYF. The DNA of the CDR3 is TGTGCCAGCAGTCGGGGGGACAGGGGTCTCGAGCAGTACTTC.